This TCR beta chain was sequenced for a study of OX40 agonist ivuxolimab in advanced cancers. Study overall: Partial responses were achieved by three patients, of whom one had hepatocellular carcinoma and two had cutaneous melanoma.

Researchers took blood at baseline, on cycle 4 day 1, and on cycle 7 day 1. Generated by immunoSEQ multiplex PCR, the TCRdb table keeps only in-frame clones and is missing some. The table has about 68,000 clones, 83% seen once; the top ten hold 1.4%. V shed 3 bases and J shed 8 bases, with 18 bases lying between them. Germline V gene lookup returns CDR1 SGHKS and CDR2 YYEKEE (reference sequence). The length of the CDR3 is 16 residues. The V and J genes are TRBV5-5 and TRBJ1-6, with D tentatively TRBD1 (6 bases). Sequencing was performed on CD4+ or CD8+ T cells sorted from blood, taken in a trial of the OX40 agonist ivuxolimab. The TCR was taken from an adult with an advanced solid tumor such as melanoma, head and neck, liver or kidney cancer. The CDR3 region is CASSWTVDPSHSPLHF. The DNA of the CDR3 is TGTGCCAGCAGCTGGACAGTGGACCCCTCCCATTCACCCCTCCACTTT.